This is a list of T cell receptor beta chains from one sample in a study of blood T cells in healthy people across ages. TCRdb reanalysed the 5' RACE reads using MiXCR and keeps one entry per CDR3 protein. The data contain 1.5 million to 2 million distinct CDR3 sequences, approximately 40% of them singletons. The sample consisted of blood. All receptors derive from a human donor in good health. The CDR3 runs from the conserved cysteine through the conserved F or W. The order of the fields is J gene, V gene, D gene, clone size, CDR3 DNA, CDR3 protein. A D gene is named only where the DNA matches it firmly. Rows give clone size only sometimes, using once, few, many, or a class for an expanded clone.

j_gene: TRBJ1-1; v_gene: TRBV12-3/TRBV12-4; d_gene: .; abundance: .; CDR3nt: TGTGCCAGCAGCGACTACAGTGTCACTGAAGCTTTCTTT; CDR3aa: CASSDYSVTEAFF
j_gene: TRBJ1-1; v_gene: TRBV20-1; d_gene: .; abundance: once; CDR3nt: TGCAGTGCTTATCGGACGAAAGGCGCTGAAGCTTTCTTT; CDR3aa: CSAYRTKGAEAFF
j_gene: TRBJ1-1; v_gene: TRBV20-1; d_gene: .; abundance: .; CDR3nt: TGCAGTGCTAGTAGAATCGAAGCTTTCTTT; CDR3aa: CSASRIEAFF
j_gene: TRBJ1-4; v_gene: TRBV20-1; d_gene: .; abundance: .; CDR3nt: TGCAGTGGACAGAGGGAGGAAAAACTGTTTTTT; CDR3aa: CSGQREEKLFF
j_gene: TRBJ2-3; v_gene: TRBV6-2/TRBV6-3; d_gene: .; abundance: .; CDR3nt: TGTGCCAGCAGTCCCCAGAAGGCGCGGGGCACAGATACGCAGTATTTT; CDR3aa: CASSPQKARGTDTQYF
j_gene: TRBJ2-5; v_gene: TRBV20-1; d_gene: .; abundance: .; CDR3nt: TGCAGTGCGGGTGAGGGGAATTCACAAGAGACCCAGTACTTC; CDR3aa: CSAGEGNSQETQYF
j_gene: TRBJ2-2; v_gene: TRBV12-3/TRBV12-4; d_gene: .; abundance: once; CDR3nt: TGTGCCAGCAGTTTAGACAGGGTCTCCGGGGAGCTGTTTTTT; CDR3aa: CASSLDRVSGELFF
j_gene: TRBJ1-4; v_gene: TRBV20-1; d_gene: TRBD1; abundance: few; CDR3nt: TGCAGTGCCAAGCAGGGGGGTGAAAAACTGTTTTTT; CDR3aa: CSAKQGGEKLFF
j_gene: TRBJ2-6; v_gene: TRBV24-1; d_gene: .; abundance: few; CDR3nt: TGTGCCACCAGTGATTTGGAAGGGAGCGTCCTGACTTTC; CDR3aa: CATSDLEGSVLTF
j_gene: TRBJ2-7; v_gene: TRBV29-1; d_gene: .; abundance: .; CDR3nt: TGCAGCGTTGAATCGGGAAACGAGCAGTACTTC; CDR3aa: CSVESGNEQYF
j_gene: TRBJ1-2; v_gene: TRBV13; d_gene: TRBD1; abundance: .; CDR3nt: TGTGCCAGCAGCGACAGGGGAAGGGAGGCTGGCTACACCTTC; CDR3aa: CASSDRGREAGYTF
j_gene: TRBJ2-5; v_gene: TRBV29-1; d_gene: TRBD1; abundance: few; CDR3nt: TGCAGCGTCAAGCAGGGGGAAGAGACCCAGTACTTC; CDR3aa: CSVKQGEETQYF
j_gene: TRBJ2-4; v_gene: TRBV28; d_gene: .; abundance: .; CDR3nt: TGTGCCAGCAGTTTCCGATTTGGCATTCAGTACTTC; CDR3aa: CASSFRFGIQYF
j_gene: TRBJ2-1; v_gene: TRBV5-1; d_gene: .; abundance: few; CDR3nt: TGTGCCAGCAGCTTATGGGCGGGTAAAGGTAATGAGCAGTTCTTC; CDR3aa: CASSLWAGKGNEQFF
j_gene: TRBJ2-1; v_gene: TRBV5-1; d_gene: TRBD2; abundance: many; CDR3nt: TGCGCCAGCAGCCGAAAGACTAGCGGGGGGGCTGAGCAGTTCTTC; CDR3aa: CASSRKTSGGAEQFF
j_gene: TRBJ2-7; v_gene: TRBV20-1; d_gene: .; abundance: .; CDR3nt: TGCAGTGCTAGAGGACACGGCTACGAGCAGTACTTC; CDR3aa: CSARGHGYEQYF
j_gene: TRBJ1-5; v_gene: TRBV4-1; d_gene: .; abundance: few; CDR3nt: TGCGCCAGCAGCCAAGGTGGAGACAATCAGCCCCAGCATTTT; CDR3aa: CASSQGGDNQPQHF
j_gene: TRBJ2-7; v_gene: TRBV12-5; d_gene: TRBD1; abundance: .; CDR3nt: TGTGCTAGTGGTAAAGGACAGGGGAGCCACGAGCAGTACTTC; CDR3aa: CASGKGQGSHEQYF
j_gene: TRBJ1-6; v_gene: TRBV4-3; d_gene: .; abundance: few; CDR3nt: TGCGCCAGCAGCCAAGAAAGGGTAACGTCACCCCTCCACTTT; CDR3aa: CASSQERVTSPLHF
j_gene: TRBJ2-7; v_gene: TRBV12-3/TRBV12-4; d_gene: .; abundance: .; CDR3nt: TGTGCCAGCAGTTTAGTACTAGTGGGACCCTACGAGCAGTACTTC; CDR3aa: CASSLVLVGPYEQYF
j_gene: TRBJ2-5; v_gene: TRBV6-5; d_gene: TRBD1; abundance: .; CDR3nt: TGTGCCAGCAGTCACTTCGCGGGGACAGGGGTAAAAAGGGCGACCCAGTACTTC; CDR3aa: CASSHFAGTGVKRATQYF
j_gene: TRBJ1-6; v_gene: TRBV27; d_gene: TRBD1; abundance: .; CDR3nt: TGTGCCAGCAGTTTTATTCTTCAGACAGGGGCAAATTCACCCCTCCACTTT; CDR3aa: CASSFILQTGANSPLHF
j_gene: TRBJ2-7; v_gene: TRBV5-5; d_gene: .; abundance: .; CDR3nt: TGTGCCAGCAGCTCAGGACCGACACTTAGCTACGAGCAGTACTTC; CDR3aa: CASSSGPTLSYEQYF
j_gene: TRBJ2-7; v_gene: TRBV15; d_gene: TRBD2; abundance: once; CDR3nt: TGTGCCACCAGCAGAGATTCCTCCAAAAATAATCCGGGACTACCATCCTACGAGCAGTACTTC; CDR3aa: CATSRDSSKNNPGLPSYEQYF
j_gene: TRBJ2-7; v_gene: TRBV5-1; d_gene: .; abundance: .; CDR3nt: TGTGCCAGCAGCGCACCAGGGAGCGAGCAGTACTTC; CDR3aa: CASSAPGSEQYF
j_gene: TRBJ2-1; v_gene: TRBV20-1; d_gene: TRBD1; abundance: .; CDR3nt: TGCAGTGCTCCCACTCCAACAGGGGACCTCTACAATGAGCAGTTCTTC; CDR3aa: CSAPTPTGDLYNEQFF
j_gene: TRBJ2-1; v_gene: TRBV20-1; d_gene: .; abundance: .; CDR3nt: TGCAGTGCTAGAGGCGAAGGGGGGAATGAGCAGTTCTTC; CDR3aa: CSARGEGGNEQFF
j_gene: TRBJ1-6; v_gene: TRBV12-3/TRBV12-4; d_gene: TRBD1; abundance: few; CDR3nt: TGTGCCAGCAGTACCGGGACAGGGTTTTCACCCCTCCACTTT; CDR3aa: CASSTGTGFSPLHF
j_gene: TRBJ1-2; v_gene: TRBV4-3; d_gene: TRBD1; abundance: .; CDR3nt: TGCGCCAGCAGCCAAGCGGCCCCGGGACAGATACGCTATGGCTACACCTTC; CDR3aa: CASSQAAPGQIRYGYTF
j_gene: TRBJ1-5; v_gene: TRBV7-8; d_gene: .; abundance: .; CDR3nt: TGTGCCAGCAGCTTTGGGCCCTCCAATCAGCCCCAGCATTTT; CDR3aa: CASSFGPSNQPQHF
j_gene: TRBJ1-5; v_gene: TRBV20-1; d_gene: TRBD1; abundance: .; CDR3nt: TGCAGTGCTGGGACAGGGTGGGATCAGCCCCAGCATTTT; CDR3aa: CSAGTGWDQPQHF
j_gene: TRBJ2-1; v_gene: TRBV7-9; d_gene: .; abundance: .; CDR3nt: TGTGCCAGCAGCTCTCTGGCCAACAATGAGCAGTTCTTC; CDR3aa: CASSSLANNEQFF
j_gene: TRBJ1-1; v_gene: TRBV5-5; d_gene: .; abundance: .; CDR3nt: TGTGCCAGCAGCCCCTGTTTGGACCCGGGCCGCGAAGCTTTCTTT; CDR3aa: CASSPCLDPGREAFF
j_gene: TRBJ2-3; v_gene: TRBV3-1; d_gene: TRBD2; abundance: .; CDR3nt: TGTGCCAGCAGCCAAGATTATCTAGCGGGGGGGATGTATTTT; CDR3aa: CASSQDYLAGGMYF
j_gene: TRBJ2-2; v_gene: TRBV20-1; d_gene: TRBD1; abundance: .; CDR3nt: TGCAGTGCTAGTGAGGGGGCGCGGGCCGGGGAGCTGTTTTTT; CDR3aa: CSASEGARAGELFF